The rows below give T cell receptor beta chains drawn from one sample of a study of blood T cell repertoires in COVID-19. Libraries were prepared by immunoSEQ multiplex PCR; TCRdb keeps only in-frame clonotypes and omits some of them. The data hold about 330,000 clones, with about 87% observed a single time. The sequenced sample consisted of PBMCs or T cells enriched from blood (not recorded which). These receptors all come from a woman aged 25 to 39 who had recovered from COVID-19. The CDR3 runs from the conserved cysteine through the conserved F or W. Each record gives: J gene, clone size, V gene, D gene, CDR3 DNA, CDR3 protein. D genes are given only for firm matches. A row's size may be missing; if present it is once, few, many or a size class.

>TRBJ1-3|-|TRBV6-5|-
TGTGCCAGCAGAACGAGGGCCCCAGCTGGGGACACCATATATTTT
CASRTRAPAGDTIYF
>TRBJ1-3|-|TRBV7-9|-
TGTGCCAGCAGCCGCACCACACGCTCTGGAAACACCATATATTTT
CASSRTTRSGNTIYF
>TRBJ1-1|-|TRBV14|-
TGTGCCAGCAGCCAAGAGTTGAGGAGGGGTGAAGCTTTCTTT
CASSQELRRGEAFF
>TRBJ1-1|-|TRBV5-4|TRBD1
TGTGCCAGCAGCCTAACAAGGGACAGGGACACTGAAGCTTTCTTT
CASSLTRDRDTEAFF
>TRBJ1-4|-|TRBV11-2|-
TGTGCCAGCAGCTCGACAGGAGGTACTGAAAAACTGTTTTTT
CASSSTGGTEKLFF
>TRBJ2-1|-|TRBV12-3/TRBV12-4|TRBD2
TGTGCCAGCAGGGGAGGGAATGAGCAGTTCTTC
CASRGGNEQFF
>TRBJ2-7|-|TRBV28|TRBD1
TGTGCCAGCAGTCGATTAGGGGACAGCCCAAGTCGCAATTACGAGCAGTACTTC
CASSRLGDSPSRNYEQYF
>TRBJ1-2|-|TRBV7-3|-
TGTGCCAGCAGCTTCCGGACAGATGGCTACACCTTC
CASSFRTDGYTF
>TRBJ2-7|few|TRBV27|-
TGTGCCAGCAGTCTTAGGCGGGATGGTGGCGAGCAGTACTTC
CASSLRRDGGEQYF
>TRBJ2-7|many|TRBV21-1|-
TGTGCCAGCAGCACTCGAGACAACCGCCCCTACGAGCAGTACTTC
CASSTRDNRPYEQYF
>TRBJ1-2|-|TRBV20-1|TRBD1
TGCAGTGCTAGTCGACAGGGGAGGAGTGGCTACACCTTC
CSASRQGRSGYTF
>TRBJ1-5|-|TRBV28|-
TGTGCCAGCCGCCTTGGGGGGATGGGGAGCAATCAGCCCCAGCATTTT
CASRLGGMGSNQPQHF
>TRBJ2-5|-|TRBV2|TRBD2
TGTGCCAGCAGTAATGGACTAGCGGGGGAGCAGTGGGAGACCCAGTACTTC
CASSNGLAGEQWETQYF
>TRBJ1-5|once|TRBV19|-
TGTGCCAGTAGTCCCCCAAGAGGCCAGAAGTTACAGCCCCAGCATTTT
CASSPPRGQKLQPQHF
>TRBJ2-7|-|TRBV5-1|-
TGCGCCAGCAGCCGCGATTACAGGGTGGCCTACGAGCAGTACTTC
CASSRDYRVAYEQYF
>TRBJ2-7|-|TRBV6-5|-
TGTGCCAGCAGACAGGTCCTCTACGAGCAGTACTTC
CASRQVLYEQYF
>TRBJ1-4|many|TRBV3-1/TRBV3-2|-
TGTGCCAGCAGCCAAATACAGATGGGTAATGAAAAACTGTTTTTT
CASSQIQMGNEKLFF
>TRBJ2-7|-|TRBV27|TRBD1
TGTGCCAGCAGCCGAGACAGGGGCTACGAGCAGTACTTC
CASSRDRGYEQYF
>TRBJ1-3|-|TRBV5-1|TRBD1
TGCGCCAGCAGCCCAGGGACAGGGGGCAATGGAAACACCATATATTTT
CASSPGTGGNGNTIYF
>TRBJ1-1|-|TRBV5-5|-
TGTGCCAGCAGCGCAGGGTTAGGTGAAGCTTTCTTT
CASSAGLGEAFF
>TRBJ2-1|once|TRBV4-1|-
TGCGCCAGCAGCCAAGGTGCGGATGAGCAGTTCTTC
CASSQGADEQFF
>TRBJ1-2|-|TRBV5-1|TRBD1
TGCGCCAGCAGGGGACAGGGAGCGCCAGGCTATGGCTACACCTTC
CASRGQGAPGYGYTF
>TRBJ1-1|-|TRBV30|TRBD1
TGTGCCTGGAGGCGGAGATACAGGGGAAGGGACATGAACACTGAAGCTTTCTTT
CAWRRRYRGRDMNTEAFF
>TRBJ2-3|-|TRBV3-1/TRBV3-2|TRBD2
TGTGCCAGCAGCCCGGGGGGCAGCGGGGGGTTCACAGATACGCAGTATTTT
CASSPGGSGGFTDTQYF
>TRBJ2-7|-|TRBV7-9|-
TGTGCCAGCAGCCGAGACAAAGCCTACGAGCAGTACTTC
CASSRDKAYEQYF
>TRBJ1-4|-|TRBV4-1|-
TGCGCCAGCAGCCCGGAGAGCGAAAAACTGTTTTTT
CASSPESEKLFF
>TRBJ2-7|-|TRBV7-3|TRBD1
TGTGCCAGCACCAACCAGGACAGGCGATCCTACGAGCAGTACTTC
CASTNQDRRSYEQYF
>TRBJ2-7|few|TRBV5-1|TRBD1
TGCGCCAGCAGCTGGGACAGGGGCTACGAGCAGTACTTC
CASSWDRGYEQYF
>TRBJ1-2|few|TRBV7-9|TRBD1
TGTGCCAGCAGCCTACAGGGGTTGGGTAACTATGGCTACACCTTC
CASSLQGLGNYGYTF
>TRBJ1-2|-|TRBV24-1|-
TGTGCCACCAGTGACCCCACGGTTACTAACTATGGCTACACCTTC
CATSDPTVTNYGYTF
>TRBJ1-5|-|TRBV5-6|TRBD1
TGTGCCAGCAGCGGATGGACAGGGGGCGGCAATCAGCCCCAGCATTTT
CASSGWTGGGNQPQHF
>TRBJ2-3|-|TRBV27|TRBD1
TGTGCCAGCAGTTTCCTCGGACAGGAAAACACAGATACGCAGTATTTT
CASSFLGQENTDTQYF
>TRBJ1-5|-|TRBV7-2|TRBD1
TGTGCCAGCAGCTTAGCACCCCGGACAGGGGGTGAGCAGCCCCAGCATTTT
CASSLAPRTGGEQPQHF
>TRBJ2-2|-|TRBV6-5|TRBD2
TGTGCCAGCAGTTACATCGAAACTAGCGAGGCCGGGGAGCTGTTTTTT
CASSYIETSEAGELFF
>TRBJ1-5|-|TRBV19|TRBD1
TGTGCCAGTAGTATAGGGACAGGGAACGGTCAGCCCCAGCATTTT
CASSIGTGNGQPQHF
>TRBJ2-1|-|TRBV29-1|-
TGCAGCGGACGAACTACAGAGCAGTTCTTC
CSGRTTEQFF
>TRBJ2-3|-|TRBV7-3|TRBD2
TGTGCCAGCAGCTTAACTTTCGCGGGGGGCACAGATACGCAGTATTTT
CASSLTFAGGTDTQYF
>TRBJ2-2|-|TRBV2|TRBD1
TGTGCCAGCAGCGCTACCCCACAGGGGGCTGAGTGGACCGGGGAGCTGTTTTTT
CASSATPQGAEWTGELFF
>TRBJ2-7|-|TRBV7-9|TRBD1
TGTGCCAGCAGCCCGACAGGGGGAAGCTACGAGCAGTACTTC
CASSPTGGSYEQYF
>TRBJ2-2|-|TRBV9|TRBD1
TGTGCCAGCAGCCCACGACAGGGGACCACCGGGGAGCTGTTTTTT
CASSPRQGTTGELFF
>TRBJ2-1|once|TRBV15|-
TGTGCCACCAGGGAAGGGGGTTTAGACAATGAGCAGTTCTTC
CATREGGLDNEQFF
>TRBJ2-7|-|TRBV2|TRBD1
TGTGCCAGCAGGGTGACAGGGGGCGGGTTGGACGAGCAGTACTTC
CASRVTGGGLDEQYF